This T cell receptor beta chain was identified during a study of T cell responses to AZD1222 COVID-19 vaccine. Sequencing used immunoSEQ multiplex PCR; TCRdb keeps in-frame clones, though not all of them. The sample includes more than 60,000 clones, 83% seen only once; the top ten take approximately 1.3%. Doses given second, at about 4 or about 12 weeks, were pooled. On this clone itself: Its antigen is unknown.

The J segment lost 7 bases and the V segment lost 0 bases, leaving 7 bases of the junction unmatched. This CDR3 comprises 16 residues. Germline CDR1 reads MGHRA; CDR2 reads YSYEKL. The study's findings and limits: A rise in Spike-specific TCR breadth and depth followed two AZD1222 doses. White British ancestry dominated among donors, who included more females, and clonal diversity was possibly underestimated.

The V gene is TRBV4-1, the J gene TRBJ2-2; 8 bases line up with TRBD2. The origin of this receptor is an adult who received the AZD1222 COVID-19 vaccine. The specimen was peripheral blood, collected 28 days after the second AZD1222 dose. The CDR3 spells CASSQEVDGRGGELFF. The CDR3 DNA reads TGCGCCAGCAGCCAAGAAGTAGACGGGAGGGGCGGGGAGCTGTTTTTT.